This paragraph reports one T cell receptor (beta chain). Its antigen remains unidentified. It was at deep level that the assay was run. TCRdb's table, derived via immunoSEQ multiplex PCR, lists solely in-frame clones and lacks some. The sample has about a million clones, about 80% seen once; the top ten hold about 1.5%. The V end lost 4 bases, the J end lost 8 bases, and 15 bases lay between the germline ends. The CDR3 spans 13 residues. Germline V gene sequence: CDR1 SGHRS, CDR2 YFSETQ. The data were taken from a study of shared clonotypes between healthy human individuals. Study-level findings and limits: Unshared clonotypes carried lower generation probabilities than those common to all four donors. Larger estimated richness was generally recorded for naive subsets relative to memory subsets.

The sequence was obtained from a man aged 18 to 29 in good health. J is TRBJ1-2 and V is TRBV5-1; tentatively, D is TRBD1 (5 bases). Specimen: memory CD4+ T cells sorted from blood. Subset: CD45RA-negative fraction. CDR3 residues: CASSPRDLEGYTF. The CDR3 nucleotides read TGCGCCAGCAGCCCCAGGGACCTAGAAGGCTACACCTTC.